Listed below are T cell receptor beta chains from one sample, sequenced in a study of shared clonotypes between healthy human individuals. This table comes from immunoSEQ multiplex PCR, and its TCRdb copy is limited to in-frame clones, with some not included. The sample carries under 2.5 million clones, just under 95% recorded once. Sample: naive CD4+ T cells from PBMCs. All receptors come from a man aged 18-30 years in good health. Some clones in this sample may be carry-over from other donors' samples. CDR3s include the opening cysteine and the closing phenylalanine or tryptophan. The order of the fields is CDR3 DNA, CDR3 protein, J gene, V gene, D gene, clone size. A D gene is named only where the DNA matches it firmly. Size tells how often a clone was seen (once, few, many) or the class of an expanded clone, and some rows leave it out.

TGCGCCAGCAGCTCCGCGGGGCTAGCGGTAAGCTCTGGGGCCAACGTCCTGACTTTC CASSSAGLAVSSGANVLTF TRBJ2-6 TRBV5-1 TRBD2 -
TGTGCCAGCAGTGGACCCAGGGGCCTCTACGAGCAGTACTTC CASSGPRGLYEQYF TRBJ2-7 TRBV28 - -
TGTGCCAGCAGTTACAGGGACAGTAATCAGCCCCAGCATTTT CASSYRDSNQPQHF TRBJ1-5 TRBV6-6 TRBD1 -
TGCGCCAGCAGCTTGTTAGGATCAGATACGCAGTATTTT CASSLLGSDTQYF TRBJ2-3 TRBV5-1 - -
TGCGCCAGCAGCTTGTTGGGGACTAGCGGGAGGAATACGCAGTATTTT CASSLLGTSGRNTQYF TRBJ2-3 TRBV5-1 TRBD2 -
TGTGCCAGCAGTTTGGGGATCTCTGGAAACACCATATATTTT CASSLGISGNTIYF TRBJ1-3 TRBV7-2 - once
TGTGCCAGCAGCCGCCGAACTGACACGGGGAACGAGCAGTACTTC CASSRRTDTGNEQYF TRBJ2-7 TRBV6-5 - -
TGTGCCAGCAGTTCCCTTAATGCTGGCGCCCGTTTGGATACGCAGTATTTT CASSSLNAGARLDTQYF TRBJ2-3 TRBV28 - -
TGTGCCAGCCAGGACACTCAGCCCCAGCATTTT CASQDTQPQHF TRBJ1-5 TRBV19 - -
TGTGCCACCAGCAGAGATGGGGCAGGCCTTCGGGGGGCCAACGTCCTGACTTTC CATSRDGAGLRGANVLTF TRBJ2-6 TRBV15 - -
TGCGCCAGCAGCTTGCGAGACAGGGGCACAGATACGCAGTATTTT CASSLRDRGTDTQYF TRBJ2-3 TRBV5-1 TRBD1 -
TGTGCCAGCAGCTTAGCTTTGGACAGGTTTCTCTACGAGCAGTACTTC CASSLALDRFLYEQYF TRBJ2-7 TRBV7-2 TRBD1 -
TGTGCCATCAGACAGGGAAACACTGAAGCTTTCTTT CAIRQGNTEAFF TRBJ1-1 TRBV10-3 - few
TGTGCCAGCAGCTCCGAGGGCGGAGGTGAGCAGTTCTTC CASSSEGGGEQFF TRBJ2-1 TRBV7-3 - -
TGCGCCAGCAGCCAAGGGAGCCCAACAGGGCCTAACACCTTC CASSQGSPTGPNTF TRBJ1-2 TRBV4-3 - -
TGTGCCTGGAGGAGCATGGGGGAGGGTGAAAAACTGTTTTTT CAWRSMGEGEKLFF TRBJ1-4 TRBV30 - -
TGTGCCGCAACGGGACAGGGAGATTCACCCCTCCACTTT CAATGQGDSPLHF TRBJ1-6 TRBV25-1 TRBD1 -
TGTGCCAGCAGCTTCAGGCCCTCCAGGGGAGAGACCCAGTACTTC CASSFRPSRGETQYF TRBJ2-5 TRBV7-2 - -
TGCGCCAGCGAGGATGATAGCTATGGCTACACCTTC CASEDDSYGYTF TRBJ1-2 TRBV5-1 - -
TGTGCCAGCAGCCCCCTCGGGACAGCTTCCAATGAGCAGTTCTTC CASSPLGTASNEQFF TRBJ2-1 TRBV28 TRBD1 -
TGTGCCAGCAGCTTACGGCGGATCAGGGCGGGAGTAGATACGCAGTATTTT CASSLRRIRAGVDTQYF TRBJ2-3 TRBV7-8 TRBD2 -
TGTGCCAGCAGCGGATCCGGGCCATCCTACGAGCAGTACTTC CASSGSGPSYEQYF TRBJ2-7 TRBV7-9 - -
TGTGCCAGCAGCTACAGGGGATATACCGGGGAGCTGTTTTTT CASSYRGYTGELFF TRBJ2-2 TRBV5-8 TRBD1 -
TGCGCCAGCAGCTTAGGCGGCCGGGATGCAGATACGCAGTATTTT CASSLGGRDADTQYF TRBJ2-3 TRBV5-1 - -
TGTGCCAGCAGTATCGGTCCTAGCACAGATACGCAGTATTTT CASSIGPSTDTQYF TRBJ2-3 TRBV6-1 - -
TGTGCCAGCAGTTTATGGTCGGAAATTAGCACAGATACGCAGTATTTT CASSLWSEISTDTQYF TRBJ2-3 TRBV27 - -
TGTGCCAGTAGTAGGGGGTCCCGGGAGACCCAGTACTTC CASSRGSRETQYF TRBJ2-5 TRBV19 - -
TGCGCCAGCAGCTTGGTGGGGGGAGTATACTACGAGCAGTACTTC CASSLVGGVYYEQYF TRBJ2-7 TRBV5-1 - -